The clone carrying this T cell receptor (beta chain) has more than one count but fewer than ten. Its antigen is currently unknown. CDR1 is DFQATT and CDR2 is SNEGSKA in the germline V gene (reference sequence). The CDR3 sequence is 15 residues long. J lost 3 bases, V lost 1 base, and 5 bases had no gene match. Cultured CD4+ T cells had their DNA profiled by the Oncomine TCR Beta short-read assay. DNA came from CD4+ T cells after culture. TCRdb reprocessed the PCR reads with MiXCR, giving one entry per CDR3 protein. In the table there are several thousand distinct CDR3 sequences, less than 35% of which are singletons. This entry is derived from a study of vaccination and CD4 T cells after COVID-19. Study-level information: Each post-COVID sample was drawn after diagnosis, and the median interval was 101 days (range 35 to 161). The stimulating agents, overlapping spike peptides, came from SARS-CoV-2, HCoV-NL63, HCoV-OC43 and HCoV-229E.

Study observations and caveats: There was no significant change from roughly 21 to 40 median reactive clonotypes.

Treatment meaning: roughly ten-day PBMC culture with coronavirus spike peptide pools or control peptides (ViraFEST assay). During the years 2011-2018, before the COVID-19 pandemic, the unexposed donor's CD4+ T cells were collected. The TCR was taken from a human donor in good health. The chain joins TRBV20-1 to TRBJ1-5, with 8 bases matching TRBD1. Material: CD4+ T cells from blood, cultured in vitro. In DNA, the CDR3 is TGCAGTGCTAGAGCCTCGGGACAGGTCAATCAGCCCCAGCATTTT. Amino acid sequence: CSARASGQVNQPQHF.